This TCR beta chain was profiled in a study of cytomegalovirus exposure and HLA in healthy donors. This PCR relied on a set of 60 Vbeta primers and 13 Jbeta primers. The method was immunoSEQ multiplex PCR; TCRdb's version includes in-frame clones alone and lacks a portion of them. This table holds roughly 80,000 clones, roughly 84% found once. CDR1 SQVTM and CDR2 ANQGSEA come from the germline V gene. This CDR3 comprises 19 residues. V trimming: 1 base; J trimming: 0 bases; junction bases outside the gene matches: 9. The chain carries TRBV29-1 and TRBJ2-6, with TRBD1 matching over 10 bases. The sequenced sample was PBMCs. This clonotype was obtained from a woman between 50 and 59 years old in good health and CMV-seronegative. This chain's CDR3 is CSVEVYDRGPSSGANVLTF. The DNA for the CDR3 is TGCAGCGTTGAAGTCTACGACAGGGGGCCGAGCTCTGGGGCCAACGTCCTGACTTTC.